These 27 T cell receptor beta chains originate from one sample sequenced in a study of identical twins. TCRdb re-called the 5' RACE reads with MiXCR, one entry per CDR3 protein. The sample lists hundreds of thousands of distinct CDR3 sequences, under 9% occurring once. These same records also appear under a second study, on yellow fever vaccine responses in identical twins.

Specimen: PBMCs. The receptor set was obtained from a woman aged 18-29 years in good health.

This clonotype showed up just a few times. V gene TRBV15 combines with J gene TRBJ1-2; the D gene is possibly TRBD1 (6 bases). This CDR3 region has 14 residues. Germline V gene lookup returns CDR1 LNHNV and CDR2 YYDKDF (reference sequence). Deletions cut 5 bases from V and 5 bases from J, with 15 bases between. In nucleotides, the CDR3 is TGTGCCACCAGCTGGTCCCGGGACAATTATGGCTACACCTTC. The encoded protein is CATSWSRDNYGYTF.

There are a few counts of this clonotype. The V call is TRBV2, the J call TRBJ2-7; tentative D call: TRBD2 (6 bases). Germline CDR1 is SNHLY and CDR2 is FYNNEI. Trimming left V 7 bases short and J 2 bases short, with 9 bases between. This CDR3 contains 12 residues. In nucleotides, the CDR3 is TGTGCCAGCATGGCGGGGACCTACGAGCAGTACTTC. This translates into CASMAGTYEQYF.

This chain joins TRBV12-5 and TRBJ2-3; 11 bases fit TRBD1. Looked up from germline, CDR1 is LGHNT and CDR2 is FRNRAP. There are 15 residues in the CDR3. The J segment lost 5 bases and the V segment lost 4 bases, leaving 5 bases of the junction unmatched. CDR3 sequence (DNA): TGTGCTAGTGGTTGCAGGGACAGGGGGGGAGATACGCAGTATTTT. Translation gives CASGCRDRGGDTQYF.

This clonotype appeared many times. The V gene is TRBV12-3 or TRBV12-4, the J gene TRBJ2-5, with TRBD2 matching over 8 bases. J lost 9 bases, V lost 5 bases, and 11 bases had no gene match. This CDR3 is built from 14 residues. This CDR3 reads CASSLTSGLGAQYF. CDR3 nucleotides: TGTGCCAGCAGTCTCACTAGCGGCCTTGGGGCCCAGTACTTC.

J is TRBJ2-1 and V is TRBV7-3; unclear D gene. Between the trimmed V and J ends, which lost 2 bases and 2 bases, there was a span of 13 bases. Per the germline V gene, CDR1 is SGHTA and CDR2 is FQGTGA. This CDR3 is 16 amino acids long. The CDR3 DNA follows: TGTGCCAGCAGCTTAGGTCACAGATTAACCTACAATGAGCAGTTCTTC. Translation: CASSLGHRLTYNEQFF.

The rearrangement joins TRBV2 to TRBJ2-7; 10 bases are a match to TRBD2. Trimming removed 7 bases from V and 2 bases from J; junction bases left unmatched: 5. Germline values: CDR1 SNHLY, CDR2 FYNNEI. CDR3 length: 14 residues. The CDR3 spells CASNSGGPTYEQYF. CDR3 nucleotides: TGTGCCAGCAATAGCGGGGGGCCCACCTACGAGCAGTACTTC.

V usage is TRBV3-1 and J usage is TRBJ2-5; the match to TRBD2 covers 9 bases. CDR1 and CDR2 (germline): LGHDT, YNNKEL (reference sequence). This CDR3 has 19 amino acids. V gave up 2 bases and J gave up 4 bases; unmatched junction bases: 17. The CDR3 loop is CASSQRTSAVAGERETQYF. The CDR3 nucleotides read TGTGCCAGCAGCCAAAGGACTTCGGCGGTAGCGGGAGAACGAGAGACCCAGTACTTC.

Here the CDR3 reads CASSSEVLFVSSYNEQFF. In DNA form, the CDR3 reads TGTGCCAGCAGTTCCGAGGTTTTGTTCGTGAGCTCCTACAATGAGCAGTTCTTC. The V and J genes are TRBV27 and TRBJ2-1; D ambiguous. Germline CDR1 reads MNHEY; CDR2 reads SMNVEV (reference sequence). This CDR3 region has 18 residues. V lost 4 bases and J 0 bases, leaving 19 bases between the germline ends.

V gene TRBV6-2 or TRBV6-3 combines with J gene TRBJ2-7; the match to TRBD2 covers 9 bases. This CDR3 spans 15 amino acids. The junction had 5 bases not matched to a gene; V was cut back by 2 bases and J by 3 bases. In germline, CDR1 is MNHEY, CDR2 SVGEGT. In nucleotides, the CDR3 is TGTGCCAGCAGTTACCGTCCTAGCGGGATCTACGAGCAGTACTTC. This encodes CASSYRPSGIYEQYF.

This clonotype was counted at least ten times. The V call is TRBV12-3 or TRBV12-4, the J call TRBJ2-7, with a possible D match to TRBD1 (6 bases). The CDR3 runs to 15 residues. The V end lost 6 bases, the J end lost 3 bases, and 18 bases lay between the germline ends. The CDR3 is CASSHTTGPLYEQYF. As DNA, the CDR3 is TGTGCCAGCAGCCATACTACAGGGCCCCTCTACGAGCAGTACTTC.

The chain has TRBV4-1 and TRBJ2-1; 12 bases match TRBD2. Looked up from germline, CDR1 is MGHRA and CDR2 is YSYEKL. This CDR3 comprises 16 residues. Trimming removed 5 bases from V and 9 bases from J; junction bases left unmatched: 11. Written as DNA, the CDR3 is TGCGCCAGCAGCTTCCGGACTAGCGGGGAGCCGCCTGAGCAGTTCTTC. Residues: CASSFRTSGEPPEQFF.

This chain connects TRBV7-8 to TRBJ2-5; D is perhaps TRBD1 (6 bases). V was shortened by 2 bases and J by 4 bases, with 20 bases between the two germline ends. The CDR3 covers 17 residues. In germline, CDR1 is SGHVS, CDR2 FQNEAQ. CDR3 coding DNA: TGTGCCAGCAGCTTAAGGGGGAACGCCCTGACCGGAGAGACCCAGTACTTC. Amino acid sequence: CASSLRGNALTGETQYF.

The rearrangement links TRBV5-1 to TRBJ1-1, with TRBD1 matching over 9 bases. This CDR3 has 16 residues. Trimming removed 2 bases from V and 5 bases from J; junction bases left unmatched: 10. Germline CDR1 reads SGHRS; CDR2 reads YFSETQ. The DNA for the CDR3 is TGCGCCAGCAGCTTCGATCCGGGACAGGGCTTGACTGAAGCTTTCTTT. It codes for CASSFDPGQGLTEAFF.

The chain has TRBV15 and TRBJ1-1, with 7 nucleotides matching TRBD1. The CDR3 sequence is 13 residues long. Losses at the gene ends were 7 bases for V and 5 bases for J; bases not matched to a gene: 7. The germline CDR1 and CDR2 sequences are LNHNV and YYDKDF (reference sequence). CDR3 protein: CATNRQGETEAFF. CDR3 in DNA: TGTGCCACCAACCGACAGGGAGAAACTGAAGCTTTCTTT.

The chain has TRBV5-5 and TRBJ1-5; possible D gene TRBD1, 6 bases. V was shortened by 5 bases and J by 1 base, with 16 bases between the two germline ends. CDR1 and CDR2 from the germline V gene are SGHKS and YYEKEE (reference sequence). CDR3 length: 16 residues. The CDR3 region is CASRAGAGGSNQPQHF. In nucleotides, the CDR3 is TGTGCCAGCAGGGCGGGGGCAGGAGGAAGCAATCAGCCCCAGCATTTT.

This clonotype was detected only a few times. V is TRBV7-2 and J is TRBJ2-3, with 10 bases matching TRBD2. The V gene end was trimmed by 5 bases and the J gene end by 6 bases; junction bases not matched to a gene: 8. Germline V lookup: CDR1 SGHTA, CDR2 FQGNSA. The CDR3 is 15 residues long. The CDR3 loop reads CASSPTSGIIDTQYF. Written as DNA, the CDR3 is TGTGCCAGCAGCCCCACTAGCGGGATCATTGATACGCAGTATTTT.

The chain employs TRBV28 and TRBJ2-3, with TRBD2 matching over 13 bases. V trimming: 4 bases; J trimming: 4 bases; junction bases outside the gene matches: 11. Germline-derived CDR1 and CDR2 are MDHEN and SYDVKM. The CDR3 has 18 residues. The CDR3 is CASSSGLAGRATADTQYF. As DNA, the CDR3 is TGTGCCAGCAGTTCGGGACTAGCGGGGAGAGCAACCGCAGATACGCAGTATTTT.

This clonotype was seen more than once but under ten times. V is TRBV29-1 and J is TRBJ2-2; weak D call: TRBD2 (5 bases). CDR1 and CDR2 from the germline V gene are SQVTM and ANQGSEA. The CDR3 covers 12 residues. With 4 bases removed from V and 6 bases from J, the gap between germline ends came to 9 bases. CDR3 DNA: TGCAGCGTTGTCGGGGAGTCCGGGGAGCTGTTTTTT. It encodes CSVVGESGELFF.

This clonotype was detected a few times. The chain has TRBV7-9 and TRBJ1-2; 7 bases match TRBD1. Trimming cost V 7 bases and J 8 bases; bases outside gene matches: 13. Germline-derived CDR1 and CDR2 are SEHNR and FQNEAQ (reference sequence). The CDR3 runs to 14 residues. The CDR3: CASTSTGPPGGYTF. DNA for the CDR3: TGTGCCAGCACGTCGACAGGGCCCCCCGGGGGCTACACCTTC.

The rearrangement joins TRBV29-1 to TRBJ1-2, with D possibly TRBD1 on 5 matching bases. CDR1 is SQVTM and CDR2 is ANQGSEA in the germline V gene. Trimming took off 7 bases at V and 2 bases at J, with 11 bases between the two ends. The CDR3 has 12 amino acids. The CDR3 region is CSAAGDNYGYTF. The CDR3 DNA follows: TGCAGCGCCGCTGGGGACAACTATGGCTACACCTTC.

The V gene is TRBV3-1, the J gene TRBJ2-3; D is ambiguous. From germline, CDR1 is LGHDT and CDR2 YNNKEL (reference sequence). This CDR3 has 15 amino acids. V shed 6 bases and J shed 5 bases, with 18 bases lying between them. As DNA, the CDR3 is TGTGCCAGCAGTCGCCTTTCCCCGCCCGGAGATACGCAGTATTTT. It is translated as CASSRLSPPGDTQYF.

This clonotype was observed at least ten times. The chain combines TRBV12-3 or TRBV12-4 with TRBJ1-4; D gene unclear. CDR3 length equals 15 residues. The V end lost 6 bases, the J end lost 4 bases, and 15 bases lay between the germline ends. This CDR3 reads CASRGRRQLNEKLFF. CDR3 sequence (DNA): TGTGCCAGCAGGGGAAGACGGCAGCTTAATGAAAAACTGTTTTTT.

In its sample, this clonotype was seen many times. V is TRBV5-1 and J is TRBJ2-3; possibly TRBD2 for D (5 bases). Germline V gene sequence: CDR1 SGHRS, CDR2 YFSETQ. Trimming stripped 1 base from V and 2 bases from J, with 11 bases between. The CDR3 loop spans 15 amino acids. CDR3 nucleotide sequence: TGCGCCAGCAGCTTGAGGAGGCAGCTCACAGATACGCAGTATTTT. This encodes CASSLRRQLTDTQYF.

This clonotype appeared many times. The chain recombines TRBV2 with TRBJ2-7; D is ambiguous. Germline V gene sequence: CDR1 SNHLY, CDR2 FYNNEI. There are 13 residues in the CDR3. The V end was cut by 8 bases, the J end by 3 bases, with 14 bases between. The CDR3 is CASHEALHYEQYF. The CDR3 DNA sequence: TGTGCCAGCCACGAGGCACTACACTACGAGCAGTACTTC.

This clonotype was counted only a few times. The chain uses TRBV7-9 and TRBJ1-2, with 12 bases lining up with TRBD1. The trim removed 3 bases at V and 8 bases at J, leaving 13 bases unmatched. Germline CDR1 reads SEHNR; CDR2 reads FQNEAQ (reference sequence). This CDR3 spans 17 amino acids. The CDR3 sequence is CASSLLSPGQGAEGYTF. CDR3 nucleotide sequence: TGTGCCAGCAGCTTGCTGTCTCCGGGACAGGGGGCTGAGGGCTACACCTTC.

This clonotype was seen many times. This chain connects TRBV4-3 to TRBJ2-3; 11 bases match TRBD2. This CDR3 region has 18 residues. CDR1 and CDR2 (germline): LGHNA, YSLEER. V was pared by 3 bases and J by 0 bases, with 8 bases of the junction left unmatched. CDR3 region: CASSHTSGRGGSTDTQYF. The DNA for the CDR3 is TGCGCCAGCAGCCATACTAGCGGGAGAGGGGGTAGCACAGATACGCAGTATTTT.

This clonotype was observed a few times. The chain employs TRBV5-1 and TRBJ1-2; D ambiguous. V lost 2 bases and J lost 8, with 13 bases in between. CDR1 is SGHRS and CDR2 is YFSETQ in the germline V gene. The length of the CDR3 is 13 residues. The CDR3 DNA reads TGCGCCAGCAGCTTCCGGGCACCTGAAGGCTACACCTTC. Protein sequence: CASSFRAPEGYTF.